This T cell receptor beta chain was recorded in a study of cytomegalovirus exposure and HLA in healthy donors. 13 Jbeta primers and 60 Vbeta primers were used for the PCR. Assay used: immunoSEQ multiplex PCR; TCRdb lists only in-frame clones, some missing. Seen here are more than 150,000 clones, approximately 71% observed once, and the top ten hold around 8.3%. Notes on the study in general: Analyzed later, most CMV-associated TCR beta chains appeared HLA-restricted. In a later analysis, at a false discovery rate of 0.05, roughly 18,000 TCR beta sequences were associated with HLA alleles.

On this clone itself: The antigen remains unidentified. Mismatch with germline at one junction end may stem from a read error.

Germline lookup yields CDR1 SSHAT and CDR2 FNYEAQ (reference sequence). The CDR3 contains 15 residues. The specimen sequenced was PBMCs. The clonotype was recovered from a woman in her thirties or forties in good health and CMV-seropositive. The V and J genes are TRBV7-7 and TRBJ2-1, with TRBD2 identical over 10 bases. This CDR3 reads CASSLGLAGAGEQFF. The CDR3, as DNA: TGTGCTAGCAGCTTAGGTCTAGCGGGAGCAGGTGAGCAGTTCTTC.